One sample yielded the 31 T cell receptor beta chains listed below, sequenced in a study of Ad26.COV2.S vaccination and SARS-CoV-2 variants. Repertoires were generated with immunoSEQ multiplex PCR, while TCRdb's copy carries only in-frame clones and drops some. The sample has about 470,000 clones; roughly 91% are singletons. Described treatment: about 20 received Ad26.COV2.S at low or high dose, single or two shots; roughly five received placebo; per-sample allocation not given. Collection of samples fell on day 63 after the first vaccine or placebo injection. Sequences were derived from peripheral blood, sampled in a trial of Ad26.COV2.S vaccine versus placebo. These TCRs come from a person between 18 and 65 years old who received the Ad26.COV2.S COVID-19 vaccine or a placebo.

This chain connects TRBV4-3 to TRBJ2-1; 10 bases fit TRBD2. J was trimmed by 4 bases and V by 0 bases; bases with no gene match: 9. Germline assignment: CDR1 LGHNA and CDR2 YSLEER. This CDR3 has 18 amino acids. The DNA of the CDR3 is TGCGCCAGCAGCCAAGAACCCAGCGGGAGGGCCACTTACAATGAGCAGTTCTTC. This sequence encodes CASSQEPSGRATYNEQFF.

V and J are TRBV19 and TRBJ1-1; D is unclear. Germline-derived CDR1 and CDR2 are LNHDA and SQIVND (reference sequence). With 3 bases removed from V and 1 base from J, the gap between germline ends came to 12 bases. This CDR3 comprises 15 residues. The CDR3 nucleotides are TGTGCCAGTAGTATTAACTCGGCCCCGAACACTGAAGCTTTCTTT. Its protein is CASSINSAPNTEAFF.

V usage is TRBV7-9 and J usage is TRBJ2-7, with 9 positions matching TRBD2. The trim removed 4 bases at V and 5 bases at J, leaving 9 bases unmatched. This CDR3 comprises 15 residues. From germline, CDR1 is SEHNR and CDR2 FQNEAQ (reference sequence). The CDR3 is CASSSPSGRSNEQYF. The CDR3 coding sequence is TGTGCCAGCAGCTCCCCCAGCGGGAGGAGCAACGAGCAGTACTTC.

V gene TRBV9 combines with J gene TRBJ2-3, with 7 nucleotides matching TRBD2. The trim removed 0 bases at V and 5 bases at J, leaving 9 bases unmatched. The CDR3 length is 16 residues. CDR1 SGDLS and CDR2 YYNGEE come from the germline V gene. The CDR3 is CASSVDPGGGLDTQYF. The CDR3 DNA sequence: TGTGCCAGCAGCGTAGATCCGGGAGGAGGGCTAGATACGCAGTATTTT.

The genes are TRBV7-6 and TRBJ2-2; possible D gene TRBD1, 6 bases. V lost 2 bases and J 2 bases, leaving 12 bases between the germline ends. CDR3 length: 16 residues. Germline CDR1 and CDR2: SGHVS and FNYEAQ. The CDR3 coding sequence is TGTGCCAGCAGCTTATGGGGCAGGGGAAACACCGGGGAGCTGTTTTTT. Amino acid sequence: CASSLWGRGNTGELFF.

J is TRBJ2-1 and V is TRBV28; 7 bases align to TRBD1. The J segment lost 5 bases and the V segment lost 6 bases, leaving 13 bases of the junction unmatched. Germline V lookup: CDR1 MDHEN, CDR2 SYDVKM. This CDR3 contains 16 residues. CDR3 residues: CASSTSPDRINNEQFF. CDR3 coding DNA: TGTGCCAGCAGCACCTCTCCGGACAGGATTAACAATGAGCAGTTCTTC.

The rearrangement links TRBV2 to TRBJ2-4, with D hard to call. CDR1 is SNHLY, CDR2 FYNNEI, per germline. This CDR3 has 11 amino acids. Between the trimmed V and J ends, which lost 4 bases and 15 bases, there was a span of 13 bases. Here the CDR3 DNA reads TGTGCCAGCAGTGGTGATAGTCGTCCGTACTTC. Translation: CASSGDSRPYF.

A single count supports this clone. V usage is TRBV5-4 and J usage is TRBJ2-3; D call uncertain. V shed 3 bases and J shed 0 bases, with 11 bases lying between them. CDR3 length: 15 residues. Germline CDR1 is SGHNT and CDR2 is YYREEE (reference sequence). The CDR3 region has the DNA TGTGCCAGCAGCTCGTTATTGTCGAGCACAGATACGCAGTATTTT. Its protein is CASSSLLSSTDTQYF.

The V and J genes are TRBV7-8 and TRBJ2-1; the D is unclear. This CDR3 is 11 amino acids long. From germline, CDR1 is SGHVS and CDR2 FQNEAQ. V was clipped by 5 bases and J by 9 bases, with 8 bases between them. The CDR3 spells CASSRAGEQFF. The CDR3 nucleotides are TGTGCCAGCAGCCGCGCTGGTGAGCAGTTCTTC.

In this sample, this clone turned up once. The chain combines TRBV18 with TRBJ2-3; D possibly corresponds to TRBD1 (5 bases). V lost 2 bases and J lost 4, with 10 bases in between. Germline V lookup: CDR1 KGHSH, CDR2 LQKENI. The CDR3 extends over 14 amino acids. As DNA, the CDR3 is TGTGCCAGCTCACCAGAAGCAGGGTCAGATACGCAGTATTTT. Its translation is CASSPEAGSDTQYF. Drawing the rest from reference TRBV18 and TRBJ2-3, the complete variable domain is NAGVMQNPRHLVRRRGQEARLRCSPMKGHSHVYWYRQLPEEGLKFMVYLQKENIIDESGMPKERFSAEFPKEGPSILRIQQVVRGDSAAYFCASSPEAGSDTQYFGPGTRLTVL.

This chain links TRBV27 with TRBJ2-6; D is uncertain. This CDR3 is built from 14 residues. Germline V gene data show CDR1 as MNHEY and CDR2 as SMNVEV (reference sequence). The ends were cut back, 7 bases at V and 0 bases at J, with 7 bases in the middle. The CDR3 DNA reads as TGTGCCAGCAAGATCAACTCTGGGGCCAACGTCCTGACTTTC. Its protein is CASKINSGANVLTF.

The chain is built from TRBV5-1 and TRBJ2-2; TRBD1 matches 7 bases. With V trimmed by 4 bases and J by 5 bases, 8 bases remained unmatched. Germline CDR1 is SGHRS and CDR2 is YFSETQ. The CDR3 extends over 15 amino acids. As DNA, the CDR3 is TGCGCCAGCAGCGTTGAACCCAGGGGGACCGGGGAGCTGTTTTTT. Residues: CASSVEPRGTGELFF.

The count of this clone is one. This chain links TRBV6-5 with TRBJ2-7; maybe TRBD2 (5 bases). The CDR3 contains 13 residues. Germline V lookup: CDR1 MNHEY, CDR2 SVGAGI. Trimming left V 6 bases short and J 6 bases short, with 15 bases between. CDR3 amino acids: CASSRLGDIEQYF. CDR3 DNA: TGTGCCAGCAGCCGCCTCGGGGATATCGAGCAGTACTTC.

The chain joins TRBV6-5 to TRBJ1-5; 9 bases fit TRBD1. Losses at the gene ends were 7 bases for V and 4 bases for J; bases not matched to a gene: 8. In germline, CDR1 is MNHEY, CDR2 SVGAGI. There are 15 residues in the CDR3. The CDR3 spells CASTRTGEGNQPQHF. The CDR3 region has the DNA TGTGCCAGCACTAGGACAGGGGAGGGAAATCAGCCCCAGCATTTT.

The V and J genes are TRBV11-2 and TRBJ1-1; the D is unclear. The length of the CDR3 is 11 residues. Germline assignment: CDR1 SGHAT and CDR2 FQNNGV. V was clipped by 7 bases and J by 6 bases, with 9 bases between them. CDR3 loop: CASTLVAEAFF. In DNA form, the CDR3 reads TGTGCCAGCACTCTCGTTGCTGAAGCTTTCTTT.

V usage is TRBV11-1 and J usage is TRBJ2-5; D possibly matches TRBD1 or TRBD2 (6 bases each). The V gene lost 0 bases and the J gene lost 2 bases, with 16 bases spanning the gap. The CDR3 totals 17 residues. Germline lookup yields CDR1 SGHAT and CDR2 FQDESV (reference sequence). The CDR3 protein is CASSLATPTRGQETQYF. CDR3 nucleotide sequence: TGTGCCAGCAGCTTAGCGACCCCGACTAGGGGGCAAGAGACCCAGTACTTC. Complete variable domain (other parts from reference TRBV11-1 and TRBJ2-5): EAEVAQSPRYKITEKSQAVAFWCDPISGHATLYWYRQILGQGPELLVQFQDESVVDDSQLPKDRFSAERLKGVDSTLKIQPAELGDSAMYLCASSLATPTRGQETQYFGPGTRLLVL.

The gene calls are TRBV19 and TRBJ2-4; possible D gene TRBD1, 7 bases. The CDR3 has 19 residues. V lost 7 bases and J lost 0, with 25 bases in between. CDR1 and CDR2 (germline): LNHDA, SQIVND (reference sequence). The CDR3 loop is CASTLGGQLTTLAKNIQYF. In nucleotides, the CDR3 is TGTGCCAGTACTCTGGGGGGACAGCTAACAACCTTAGCCAAAAACATTCAGTACTTC. The variable domain in full, completed from reference TRBV19 and TRBJ2-4, reads DGGITQSPKYLFRKEGQNVTLSCEQNLNHDAMYWYRQDPGQGLRLIYYSQIVNDFQKGDIAEGYSVSREKKESFPLTVTSAQKNPTAFYLCASTLGGQLTTLAKNIQYFGAGTRLSVL.

The chain combines TRBV7-2 with TRBJ1-5, with D perhaps matching TRBD1 (5 bases). The length of the CDR3 is 15 residues. The V and J ends lost 2 bases and 6 bases respectively, with 14 bases between them. Germline V gene lookup returns CDR1 SGHTA and CDR2 FQGNSA. CDR3 sequence reads: CASSLWAGSSQPQHF. DNA for the CDR3: TGTGCCAGCAGCTTATGGGCAGGGTCAAGTCAGCCCCAGCATTTT.

This sequence joins TRBV28 and TRBJ2-1, with a tentative D call TRBD2 (6 bases). V was pared by 6 bases and J by 4 bases, with 19 bases between. The CDR3 sequence is 16 residues long. CDR1 MDHEN and CDR2 SYDVKM come from the germline V gene. DNA of the CDR3: TGTGCCAGCAGACCTACTAGGGGAGGCTCGTACAATGAGCAGTTCTTC. It translates to CASRPTRGGSYNEQFF.

This clone was seen only once. The rearrangement links TRBV5-1 to TRBJ2-1; 12 bases agree with TRBD2. J was trimmed by 6 bases and V by 0 bases; bases with no gene match: 1. Per the germline V gene, CDR1 is SGHRS and CDR2 is YFSETQ. The CDR3 runs to 15 residues. The CDR3 loop reads CASSLGLAGANEQFF. The CDR3 nucleotides are TGCGCCAGCAGCTTGGGACTAGCGGGAGCCAATGAGCAGTTCTTC.

The chain is built from TRBV7-2 and TRBJ1-1, with TRBD1 matching 7 bases. This CDR3 contains 15 residues. V was pared by 2 bases and J by 0 bases, with 3 bases of the junction left unmatched. CDR1 and CDR2 (germline): SGHTA, FQGNSA. The CDR3 spells CASSLRGLLNTEAFF. The CDR3 DNA follows: TGTGCCAGCAGCTTAAGGGGGCTCCTGAACACTGAAGCTTTCTTT.

With respect to this clone: This CDR3 is also generated by other DNA sequences in the sample. The chain links TRBV7-3 to TRBJ2-7, with TRBD2 matching over 8 bases. CDR1 is SGHTA, CDR2 FQGTGA, per germline. V lost 5 bases and J lost 0; bases outside the gene matches: 3. The CDR3 is 14 residues long. The CDR3 DNA reads as TGTGCCAGCAGCCCGAGCGGGAGCTCCTACGAGCAGTACTTC. Translated, it gives CASSPSGSSYEQYF.

The chain couples TRBV2 to TRBJ1-1; D ambiguous. CDR3 length equals 14 residues. CDR1 is SNHLY, CDR2 FYNNEI, per germline. The germline V and J ends were trimmed by 4 bases and 3 bases, with 12 bases remaining between them. In DNA form, the CDR3 reads TGTGCCAGCAGTGTTTCTCGGTCCGACACTGAAGCTTTCTTT. It is translated as CASSVSRSDTEAFF.

The V call is TRBV5-6, the J call TRBJ2-7, with a tentative D call TRBD1 (5 bases). Per germline, CDR1 SGHDT and CDR2 YYEEEE. CDR3 length equals 13 residues. Trimming shortened V by 4 bases and J by 6 bases, and 14 bases separated the two germline ends. CDR3 in DNA: TGTGCCAGCAGCCCCAGGGTTTCGCGCGAGCAGTACTTC. Amino acid sequence: CASSPRVSREQYF.

The chain combines TRBV7-2 with TRBJ2-3, with TRBD2 matching over 10 bases. In germline, CDR1 is SGHTA, CDR2 FQGNSA. CDR3 length: 16 residues. Trimming cost V 0 bases and J 2 bases; bases outside gene matches: 2. CDR3 in amino acids: CASSLALAGPTDTQYF. The CDR3 DNA is TGTGCCAGCAGCTTAGCACTAGCGGGACCCACAGATACGCAGTATTTT.

Only a few counts were recorded for this clone. The chain recombines TRBV27 with TRBJ2-1, with D maybe TRBD2 (7 bases). The CDR3 has 16 residues. V was cut by 4 bases and J by 4 bases, with 17 bases left in between. Looked up from germline, CDR1 is MNHEY and CDR2 is SMNVEV (reference sequence). CDR3 nucleotides: TGTGCCAGCAGTTCAGGACAAGCGGGACATTACAATGAGCAGTTCTTC. Its protein is CASSSGQAGHYNEQFF.

The chain joins TRBV5-1 to TRBJ2-1, with 10 positions matching TRBD2. The V gene's germline CDR1 is SGHRS and CDR2 YFSETQ. The CDR3 contains 16 residues. With 0 bases clipped from V and 2 bases from J, the junction kept 2 bases outside the gene matches. The CDR3 bases are TGCGCCAGCAGCTTGGGAGCGGGAGGGGCCTACAATGAGCAGTTCTTC. Translated, it gives CASSLGAGGAYNEQFF.

The CDR3 loop reads CASSGGLQNIQYF. The CDR3 region has the DNA TGTGCCAGCAGTGGGGGACTACAAAACATTCAGTACTTC. The genes are TRBV4-2 and TRBJ2-4; TRBD2 aligns across 7 bases. The CDR3 extends over 13 amino acids. After removal of 6 bases from V and 5 bases from J, the junction contained 4 bases not matched to a gene. From germline, CDR1 is LGHNA and CDR2 YNFKEQ.

CDR3 nucleotide sequence: TGTGCCAGCAGCTTAGAGACAGTAAATTCACCCCTCCACTTT. This gives the protein CASSLETVNSPLHF. This chain uses TRBV7-9 with TRBJ1-6, with TRBD1 as a possible D gene (5 bases). CDR1 is SEHNR, CDR2 FQNEAQ, per germline (reference sequence). The CDR3 loop spans 14 amino acids. V was shortened by 1 base and J by 7 bases, with 8 bases between the two germline ends. The entire variable domain, with the rest obtained from reference TRBV7-9 and TRBJ1-6, is as follows: DTGVSQNPRHKITKRGQNVTFRCDPISEHNRLYWYRQTLGQGPEFLTYFQNEAQLEKSRLLSDRFSAERPKGSFSTLEIQRTEQGDSAMYLCASSLETVNSPLHFGNGTRLTVT.

Regarding this clone: Other DNA variants within this sample encode the same CDR3. The rearrangement uses TRBV9 and TRBJ2-2; D unresolved. The V end was cut by 0 bases, the J end by 2 bases, with 11 bases between. The CDR3 sequence is 16 residues long. CDR1 and CDR2 (germline): SGDLS, YYNGEE. The CDR3 coding sequence is TGTGCCAGCAGCGTAGTGGGCGGAATAAACACCGGGGAGCTGTTTTTT. Translation: CASSVVGGINTGELFF. Supplemented by reference TRBV9 and TRBJ2-2, the full variable domain reads DSGVTQTPKHLITATGQRVTLRCSPRSGDLSVYWYQQSLDQGLQFLIQYYNGEERAKGNILERFSAQQFPDLHSELNLSSLELGDSALYFCASSVVGGINTGELFFGEGSRLTVL.

CDR3 region: CASSPTYQNTGELFF. CDR3 bases: TGTGCCAGCAGCCCAACATACCAGAACACCGGGGAGCTGTTTTTT. The rearrangement links TRBV27 to TRBJ2-2; D is uncertain. The CDR3 consists of 15 residues. V was cut by 6 bases and J by 1 base, with 12 bases left in between. Looked up from germline, CDR1 is MNHEY and CDR2 is SMNVEV (reference sequence).